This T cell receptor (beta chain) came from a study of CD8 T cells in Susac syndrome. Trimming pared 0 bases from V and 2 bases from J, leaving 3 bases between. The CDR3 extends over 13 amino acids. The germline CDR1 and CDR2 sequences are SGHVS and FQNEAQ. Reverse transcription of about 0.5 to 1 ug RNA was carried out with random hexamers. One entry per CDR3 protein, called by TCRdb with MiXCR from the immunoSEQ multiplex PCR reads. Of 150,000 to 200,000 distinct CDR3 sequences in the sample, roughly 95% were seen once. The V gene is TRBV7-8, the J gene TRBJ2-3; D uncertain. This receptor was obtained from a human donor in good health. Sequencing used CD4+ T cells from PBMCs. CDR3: CASSLAATDTQYF. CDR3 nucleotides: TGTGCCAGCAGCTTAGCGGCCACAGATACGCAGTATTTT. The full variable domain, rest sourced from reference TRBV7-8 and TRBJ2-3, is GAGVSQSPRYKVAKRGQDVALRCDPISGHVSLFWYQQALGQGPEFLTYFQNEAQLDKSGLPSDRFFAERPEGSVSTLKIQRTQQEDSAVYLCASSLAATDTQYFGPGTRLTVL.